Included here is one T cell receptor beta chain sequence, with context. This clonotype was detected ten times or more. What antigen it recognizes has not been identified. Per-nucleotide qualities are absent, and no much larger clonotype sits a single base away. Every donor was a healthy Caucasian. Three pairs of female monozygotic twins, all aged about 18 to 29 years, made up the twin cohort. Using Miltenyi CD45RO+ enrichment and human naive T-cell isolation kits, memory (CD45RO+) and naive T cells were isolated from PBMC. This record belongs to a study of identical twins (dated by TCRdb to the mid-2010s). With regard to the full study: TCR alpha and beta repertoires from monozygotic twins, unrelated adults of various ages and cord blood were deep-sequenced to test whether fetal clonotypes persist. Replicate twin experiments were performed at different times using different library preparation protocols to rule out contamination. Summary of the overall study and its limitations: Because the same donors could not be followed over many years, the conclusions depended on cross-sectional statistical analysis. Compared with coincidental sharing between unrelated individuals, an excess of low generation-probability sequences was observed among out-of-frame TCR alpha sequences shared between twins. Invariant T cells such as MAIT and iNKT could partly confound zero-insertion analyses, although diverse VJ usage argued against such confounding for most clonotypes. Out-of-frame TCR alpha sharing in monozygotic twins was systematically underestimated by recombination models, whereas sharing between unrelated individuals was in agreement with the recombination models. Excess twin sharing in beta out-of-frame sequences was weaker because fewer shared sequences lowered the signal-to-noise ratio. Abundant cord blood beta clonotypes had fewer insertions, young adult naive repertoires showed a similar but weaker trend, and memory repertoires showed no such trend.

Receptor amplification or capture employed 5' RACE. Sequencing relied on an Illumina HiSeq 2000. A universal primer binding site was introduced by template switching, and a unique molecular identifier was present in the final cDNA, enabling accurate counting of TCR cDNA molecules. First-strand cDNA for TCR alpha and beta chains was synthesized from specific primers in the conserved constant-segment region. To control for contamination, every cDNA library carried two barcodes: a SMART-Mk sample barcode plus Illumina barcodes. Two successive PCR steps introduced TruSeq adapter sequences along with Illumina sample barcodes. The TCR alpha and beta cDNA libraries were sequenced on the Illumina HiSeq platform using custom primers. The authors' analysis ran thus. MiGEC was used to process raw reads and extract unique molecular identifiers, and MiXCR was used to find CDR3 positions. Recombination models were inferred per individual with the repgenHMM and IGoR tools using an EM algorithm. Shared clonotype analysis was performed with the tcR package in R, normalizing sharing by the product of cloneset sizes. Out-of-frame nonproductive sequences were analyzed to study raw recombination free of thymic and clonal selection effects. TCRdb reprocessing: public reads trimmed at Q25 with fastp, clones called with MiXCR, in-frame beta chains kept. Rows matching on CDR3 protein sequence are summarized as one entry with the most common DNA and genes. The V and J calls come from TCRdb's annotation, not from the publication. This sample lists hundreds of thousands of distinct CDR3 sequences; about 8.1% were detected once. The top ten hold roughly 2% of the sample.

The germline V gene supplies CDR1 SQVTM and CDR2 ANQGSEA. V loses 6 bases at its end and J loses 9 bases; junction bases beyond the gene matches: 10. CDR3 length: 14 amino acids, cysteine to phenylalanine. The kept DNA is CDR3 alone, 42 bases in frame from the first base. These data also featured in a second study, about yellow fever vaccine responses in identical twins. The second study reports: According to the authors, the vaccine-induced T cell response in identical twins seemed to be partly convergent and partly specific to each individual. In identical twins, the study followed T cell clones that responded to the vaccine with precision.

The receptor comes from a woman aged 18 to 35 in good health. Here the chain combines TRBV29-1 and TRBJ2-1; the central 11 bases match TRBD2. The sample taken for sequencing was memory (CD45RO+) T cells sorted from blood. Per the publication, the cell subset or site label means: CD45RO+ enriched T cells. The nucleotides are TGCAGCGTCCGCGTAGCGGGAGGGCCGGGTGAGCAGTTCTTC. Its amino acids are CSVRVAGGPGEQFF.